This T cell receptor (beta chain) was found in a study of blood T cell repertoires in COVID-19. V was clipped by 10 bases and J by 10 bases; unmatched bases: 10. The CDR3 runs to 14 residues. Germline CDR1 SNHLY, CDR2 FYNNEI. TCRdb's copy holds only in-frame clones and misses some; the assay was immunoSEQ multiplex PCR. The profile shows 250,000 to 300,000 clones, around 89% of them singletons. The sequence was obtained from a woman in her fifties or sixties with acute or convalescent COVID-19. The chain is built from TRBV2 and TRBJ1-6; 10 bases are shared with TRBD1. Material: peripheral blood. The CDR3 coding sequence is TGTGCCACCTATTCCGGGACAGGGGTGTCACCCCTCCACTTT. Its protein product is CATYSGTGVSPLHF.